This is a list of T cell receptor beta chains from one sample in a study of blood T cell repertoires in COVID-19. This table comes from immunoSEQ multiplex PCR, and its TCRdb copy is limited to in-frame clones, with some not included. The sample includes 150,000 to 200,000 clones, about four fifths seen only once; the top ten take approximately 8.7%. The specimen was peripheral blood. Receptors originate from a woman in her seventies with acute or convalescent COVID-19. Both conserved end residues are part of each CDR3. The order of the fields is V gene, D gene, clone size, J gene, CDR3 protein, CDR3 DNA. The D gene is left open where the match is weak. The listing skips clone size in some rows; elsewhere it reads once, few, many or a size class.

v_call: TRBV29-1; d_call: TRBD1; clone_size: -; j_call: TRBJ2-7; cdr3_aa: CSVSTGGSSYEQYF; cdr3_nt: TGCAGCGTTTCGACAGGGGGGTCCTCCTACGAGCAGTACTTC
v_call: TRBV25-1; d_call: TRBD1; clone_size: -; j_call: TRBJ2-3; cdr3_aa: CASSEWTGYTQYF; cdr3_nt: TGTGCCAGCAGTGAATGGACAGGGTATACGCAGTATTTT
v_call: TRBV5-1; d_call: -; clone_size: -; j_call: TRBJ1-4; cdr3_aa: CASSLANSPREKLFF; cdr3_nt: TGCGCCAGCAGCTTGGCTAACAGCCCTCGTGAAAAACTGTTTTTT
v_call: TRBV7-6; d_call: TRBD2; clone_size: -; j_call: TRBJ2-1; cdr3_aa: CASSRGTSGLYNEQFF; cdr3_nt: TGTGCCAGCAGCCGCGGGACTAGCGGGCTCTACAATGAGCAGTTCTTC
v_call: TRBV4-2; d_call: -; clone_size: -; j_call: TRBJ1-1; cdr3_aa: CASSQGEGGEAFF; cdr3_nt: TGTGCCAGCAGCCAAGGGGAGGGGGGTGAAGCTTTCTTT
v_call: TRBV3-1/TRBV3-2; d_call: -; clone_size: -; j_call: TRBJ2-3; cdr3_aa: CASSRTDSTDTQYF; cdr3_nt: TGTGCCAGCAGCAGGACTGACAGCACAGATACGCAGTATTTT
v_call: TRBV9; d_call: -; clone_size: -; j_call: TRBJ1-1; cdr3_aa: CASSVQAGVNTEAFF; cdr3_nt: TGTGCCAGCAGCGTACAGGCGGGCGTGAACACTGAAGCTTTCTTT
v_call: TRBV10-2; d_call: -; clone_size: -; j_call: TRBJ1-2; cdr3_aa: CASSDQTRQAYGYTF; cdr3_nt: TGCGCCAGCAGTGACCAGACCCGACAGGCTTATGGCTACACCTTC
v_call: TRBV6-2/TRBV6-3; d_call: -; clone_size: -; j_call: TRBJ2-3; cdr3_aa: CASSSGRTDTQYF; cdr3_nt: TGTGCCAGCAGTTCCGGGAGAACAGATACGCAGTATTTT
v_call: TRBV15; d_call: TRBD1; clone_size: -; j_call: TRBJ1-5; cdr3_aa: CATSRDTGGGQPQHF; cdr3_nt: TGTGCCACCAGCAGAGATACAGGGGGTGGTCAGCCCCAGCATTTT
v_call: TRBV19; d_call: TRBD1; clone_size: -; j_call: TRBJ2-3; cdr3_aa: CASKHPRASKTGRTDTQYF; cdr3_nt: TGTGCCAGTAAACACCCCCGCGCCTCGAAGACAGGGCGCACAGATACGCAGTATTTT
v_call: TRBV2; d_call: TRBD1; clone_size: -; j_call: TRBJ2-7; cdr3_aa: CASSVGRGRLNEQYF; cdr3_nt: TGTGCCAGCAGTGTCGGCAGGGGGCGCCTCAACGAGCAGTACTTC
v_call: TRBV3-1/TRBV3-2; d_call: TRBD1; clone_size: -; j_call: TRBJ2-7; cdr3_aa: CASSPKRTGGGSEQYF; cdr3_nt: TGTGCCAGCAGCCCGAAAAGGACAGGGGGGGGCTCCGAGCAGTACTTC
v_call: TRBV4-3; d_call: TRBD1; clone_size: -; j_call: TRBJ2-2; cdr3_aa: CASSPRQGNTGELFF; cdr3_nt: TGCGCCAGCAGCCCGAGACAGGGGAACACCGGGGAGCTGTTTTTT
v_call: TRBV5-1; d_call: -; clone_size: -; j_call: TRBJ2-3; cdr3_aa: CASSLARRVWDTDTQYF; cdr3_nt: TGCGCCAGCAGCTTGGCTCGCAGGGTGTGGGACACAGATACGCAGTATTTT
v_call: TRBV28; d_call: -; clone_size: -; j_call: TRBJ2-7; cdr3_aa: CASSLTGHLSYEQYF; cdr3_nt: TGTGCCAGCAGTTTAACAGGACACCTCTCCTACGAGCAGTACTTC
v_call: TRBV18; d_call: -; clone_size: -; j_call: TRBJ2-7; cdr3_aa: CASSPQYSYEQYF; cdr3_nt: TGTGCCAGCTCACCACAGTACAGCTACGAGCAGTACTTC
v_call: TRBV9; d_call: -; clone_size: -; j_call: TRBJ1-2; cdr3_aa: CASSVDWTTYGYTF; cdr3_nt: TGTGCCAGCAGCGTAGATTGGACAACTTATGGCTACACCTTC
v_call: TRBV2; d_call: TRBD2; clone_size: once; j_call: TRBJ2-1; cdr3_aa: CASSVRLAVNYNEQFF; cdr3_nt: TGTGCCAGCAGTGTTCGTCTAGCGGTGAACTACAATGAGCAGTTCTTC
v_call: TRBV30; d_call: TRBD1; clone_size: -; j_call: TRBJ1-1; cdr3_aa: CAWTWGTGGTEAFF; cdr3_nt: TGTGCCTGGACCTGGGGGACAGGGGGCACTGAAGCTTTCTTT
v_call: TRBV7-8; d_call: TRBD2; clone_size: -; j_call: TRBJ2-7; cdr3_aa: CASSPSGGAYEQYF; cdr3_nt: TGTGCCAGCAGCCCTAGCGGGGGGGCTTACGAGCAGTACTTC
v_call: TRBV27; d_call: TRBD1; clone_size: once; j_call: TRBJ1-1; cdr3_aa: CASSPTGGNTEAFF; cdr3_nt: TGTGCCAGCAGTCCGACAGGGGGGAACACTGAAGCTTTCTTT
v_call: TRBV19; d_call: -; clone_size: -; j_call: TRBJ1-6; cdr3_aa: CASSIRYNSPLHF; cdr3_nt: TGTGCCAGTAGTATACGGTATAATTCACCCCTCCACTTT
v_call: TRBV9; d_call: -; clone_size: few; j_call: TRBJ2-2; cdr3_aa: CASSARPGVNTGELFF; cdr3_nt: TGTGCCAGCAGCGCCAGACCCGGGGTCAACACCGGGGAGCTGTTTTTT
v_call: TRBV27; d_call: TRBD1; clone_size: -; j_call: TRBJ1-6; cdr3_aa: CASTLIGAGTGNSPLHF; cdr3_nt: TGTGCCAGCACCCTTATTGGGGCCGGGACAGGGAATTCACCCCTCCACTTT
v_call: TRBV2; d_call: -; clone_size: few; j_call: TRBJ1-2; cdr3_aa: CASTGVVDGYTF; cdr3_nt: TGTGCCAGCACGGGAGTTGTGGATGGCTACACCTTC
v_call: TRBV7-6; d_call: TRBD1; clone_size: -; j_call: TRBJ1-1; cdr3_aa: CASSPPTGEVTEAFF; cdr3_nt: TGTGCCAGCAGCCCGCCGACAGGGGAGGTCACTGAAGCTTTCTTT
v_call: TRBV6-5; d_call: -; clone_size: once; j_call: TRBJ1-6; cdr3_aa: CASSYSAERSPLHF; cdr3_nt: TGTGCCAGCAGTTACTCGGCGGAACGGTCACCCCTCCACTTT
v_call: TRBV7-2; d_call: TRBD2; clone_size: -; j_call: TRBJ2-1; cdr3_aa: CASSSPDGTGGSRNEQFF; cdr3_nt: TGTGCCAGCAGCTCACCCGACGGGACGGGGGGGTCGCGGAATGAGCAGTTCTTC
v_call: TRBV4-2; d_call: TRBD1; clone_size: -; j_call: TRBJ1-4; cdr3_aa: CASSQGLRQGTANEKLFF; cdr3_nt: TGTGCCAGCAGCCAAGGCCTTAGACAGGGAACGGCTAATGAAAAACTGTTTTTT
v_call: TRBV5-1; d_call: -; clone_size: few; j_call: TRBJ2-7; cdr3_aa: CASSLGRRLSYEQYF; cdr3_nt: TGCGCCAGCAGCTTGGGTCGCAGGCTCTCCTACGAGCAGTACTTC
v_call: TRBV2; d_call: -; clone_size: -; j_call: TRBJ1-5; cdr3_aa: CASSDPGHWNNQPQHF; cdr3_nt: TGTGCCAGCAGTGATCCGGGACATTGGAACAATCAGCCCCAGCATTTT
v_call: TRBV4-2; d_call: -; clone_size: -; j_call: TRBJ1-1; cdr3_aa: CASSQDRGSNTEAFF; cdr3_nt: TGTGCCAGCAGCCAAGATAGGGGGTCGAACACTGAAGCTTTCTTT
v_call: TRBV4-2; d_call: TRBD1; clone_size: -; j_call: TRBJ1-1; cdr3_aa: CASSQEGQGSTEAFF; cdr3_nt: TGTGCCAGCAGCCAGGAAGGACAGGGGTCCACTGAAGCTTTCTTT
v_call: TRBV5-1; d_call: TRBD2; clone_size: -; j_call: TRBJ2-3; cdr3_aa: CASSLEGSGSTDTQYF; cdr3_nt: TGCGCCAGCAGCTTGGAGGGTAGCGGGAGCACAGATACGCAGTATTTT